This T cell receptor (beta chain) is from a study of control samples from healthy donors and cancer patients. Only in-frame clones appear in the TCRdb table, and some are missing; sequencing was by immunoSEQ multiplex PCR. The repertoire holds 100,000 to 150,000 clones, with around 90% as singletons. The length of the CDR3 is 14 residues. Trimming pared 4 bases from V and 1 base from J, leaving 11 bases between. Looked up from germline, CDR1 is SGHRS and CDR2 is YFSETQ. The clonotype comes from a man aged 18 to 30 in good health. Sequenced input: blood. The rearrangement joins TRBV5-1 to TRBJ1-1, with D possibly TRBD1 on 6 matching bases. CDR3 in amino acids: CASSLTRGNTEAFF. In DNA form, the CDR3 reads TGCGCCAGCAGCCTTACCAGGGGGAACACTGAAGCTTTCTTT.